This T cell receptor (beta chain) derives from a study of cytomegalovirus exposure and HLA in healthy donors. The table came from immunoSEQ multiplex PCR; TCRdb's copy has only in-frame clones and leaves some out. The sample holds around 230,000 clones, around 85% seen once. This CDR3 has 14 amino acids. Trimming stripped 1 base from V and 6 bases from J, with 11 bases between. Looked up from germline, CDR1 is MGHRA and CDR2 is YSYEKL. Comments on this clone: Its specificity is unknown.

Study-level results: In vitro data verified a few CMV-associated chains as specific for CMV antigens.

Input material: PBMCs. This chain links TRBV4-1 with TRBJ2-3, with D tentatively TRBD2 (6 bases). This TCR derives from a woman in her thirties in good health and CMV-seropositive. CDR3 protein: CASSQVGGSDTQYF. CDR3 DNA: TGCGCCAGCAGCCAAGTGGGAGGATCCGATACGCAGTATTTT.